This T cell receptor (beta chain) was observed in a study of early T cells in non-severe SARS-CoV-2 infection. Study-level information: Bulk RNA from unsorted whole blood was sequenced; chains were unpaired.

Individual cDNA molecules were tagged with unique molecular identifiers, the study reported. TCRdb recomputed calls from the 5' RACE reads with MiXCR, one row per CDR3 protein. The data hold roughly 31,000 distinct CDR3 sequences, with about 10% observed a single time. Per germline, CDR1 SGHAT and CDR2 FQNNGV. The junction had 8 bases not matched to a gene; V was cut back by 4 bases and J by 7 bases. The CDR3 spans 15 residues. The sample taken for sequencing was whole blood. The sequence came from an adult who was a healthcare worker with PCR-confirmed SARS-CoV-2 infection or an uninfected control (not recorded which). The rearrangement uses TRBV11-2 and TRBJ1-5, with 9 bases identical to TRBD1. The CDR3 coding sequence is TGTGCCAGCAGCTCCGGGACAGGGCAGGGGCAGCCCCAGCATTTT. It yields the protein CASSSGTGQGQPQHF.